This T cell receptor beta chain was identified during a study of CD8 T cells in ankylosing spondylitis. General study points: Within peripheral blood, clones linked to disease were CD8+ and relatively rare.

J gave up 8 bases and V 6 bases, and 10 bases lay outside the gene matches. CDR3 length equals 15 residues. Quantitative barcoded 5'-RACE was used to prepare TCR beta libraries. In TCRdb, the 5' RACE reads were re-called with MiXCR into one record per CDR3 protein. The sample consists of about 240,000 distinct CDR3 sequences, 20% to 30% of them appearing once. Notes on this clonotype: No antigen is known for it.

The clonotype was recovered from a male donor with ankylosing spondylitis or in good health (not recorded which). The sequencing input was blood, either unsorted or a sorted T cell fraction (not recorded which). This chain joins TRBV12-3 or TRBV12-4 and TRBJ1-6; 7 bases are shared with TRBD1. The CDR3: CASRKYTGEDSPLHF. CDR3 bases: TGTGCCAGCAGAAAGTACACAGGGGAGGATTCACCCCTCCACTTT.